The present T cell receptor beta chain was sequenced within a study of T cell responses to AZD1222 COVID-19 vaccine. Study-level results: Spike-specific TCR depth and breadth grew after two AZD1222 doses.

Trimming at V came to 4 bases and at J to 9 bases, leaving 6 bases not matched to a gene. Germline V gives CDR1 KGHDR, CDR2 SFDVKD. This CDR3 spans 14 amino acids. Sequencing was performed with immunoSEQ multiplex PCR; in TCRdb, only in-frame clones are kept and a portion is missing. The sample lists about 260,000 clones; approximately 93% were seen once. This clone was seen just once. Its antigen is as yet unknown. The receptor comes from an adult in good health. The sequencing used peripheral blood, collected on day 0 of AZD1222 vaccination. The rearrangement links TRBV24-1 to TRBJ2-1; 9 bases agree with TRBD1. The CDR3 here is CATSDPTGGSEQFF. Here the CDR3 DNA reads TGTGCCACCAGTGACCCTACAGGGGGCAGTGAGCAGTTCTTC.